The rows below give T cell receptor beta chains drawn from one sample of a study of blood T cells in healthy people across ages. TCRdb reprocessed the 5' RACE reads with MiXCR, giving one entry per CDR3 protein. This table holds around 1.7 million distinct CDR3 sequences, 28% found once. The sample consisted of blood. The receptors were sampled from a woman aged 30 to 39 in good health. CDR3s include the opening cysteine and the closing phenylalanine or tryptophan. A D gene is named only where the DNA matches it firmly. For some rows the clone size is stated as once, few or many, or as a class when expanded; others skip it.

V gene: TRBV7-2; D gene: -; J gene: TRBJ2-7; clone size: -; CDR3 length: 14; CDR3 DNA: TGTGCCAGCAGCTTAGACCGGACCCCTAGAGAGCAGTACTTC; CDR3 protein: CASSLDRTPREQYF
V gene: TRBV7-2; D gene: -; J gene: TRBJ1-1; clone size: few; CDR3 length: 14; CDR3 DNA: TGTGCCAGCAGCTTTAGTCTACGGAACACTGAAGCTTTCTTT; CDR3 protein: CASSFSLRNTEAFF
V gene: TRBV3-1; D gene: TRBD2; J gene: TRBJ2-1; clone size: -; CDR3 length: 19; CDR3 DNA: TGTGCCAGCAGCCAAGATACTAGCGGGAGCCCCATCTCCTACAATGAGCAGTTCTTC; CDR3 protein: CASSQDTSGSPISYNEQFF
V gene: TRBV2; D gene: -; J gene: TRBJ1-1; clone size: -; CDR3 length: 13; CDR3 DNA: TGTGCCAGCAGTGAAGCAGTAGGGGAGGAAGCTTTCTTT; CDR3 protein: CASSEAVGEEAFF
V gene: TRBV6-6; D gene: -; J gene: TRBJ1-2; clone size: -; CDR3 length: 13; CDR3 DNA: TGTGCCAGCAGTTACCCGAGATTTTGGGGCTACACCTTC; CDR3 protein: CASSYPRFWGYTF
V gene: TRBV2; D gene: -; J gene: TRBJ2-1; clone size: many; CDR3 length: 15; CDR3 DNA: TGTGCCAGCAGTGAAATCGGGACCCTCTACAATGAGCAGTTCTTC; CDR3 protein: CASSEIGTLYNEQFF
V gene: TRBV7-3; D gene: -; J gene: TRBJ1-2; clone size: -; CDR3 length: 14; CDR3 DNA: TGTGCCAGCAGCTTAACGCCCGGGCCCGAGGGCTACACCTTC; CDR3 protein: CASSLTPGPEGYTF
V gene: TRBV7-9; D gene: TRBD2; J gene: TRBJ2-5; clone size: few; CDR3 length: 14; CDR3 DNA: TGTGCCAGCGGACTAGGGGCGATGGGAGAGACCCAGTACTTC; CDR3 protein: CASGLGAMGETQYF
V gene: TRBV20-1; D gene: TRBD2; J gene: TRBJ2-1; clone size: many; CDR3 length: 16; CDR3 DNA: TGCAGTGCTAGGAGTCGCGGGGGGGATGGCTACAATGAGCAGTTCTTC; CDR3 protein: CSARSRGGDGYNEQFF
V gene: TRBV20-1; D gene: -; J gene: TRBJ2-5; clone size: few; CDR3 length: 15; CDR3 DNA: TGCAGTGCCCCCGATGGCCGGGGATTTTCGGAGTCCCAGTACTTC; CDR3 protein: CSAPDGRGFSESQYF
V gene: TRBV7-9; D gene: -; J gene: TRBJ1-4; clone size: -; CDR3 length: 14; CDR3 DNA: TGTGCCAGCATCAAGGGCCCTACGGATGAAAAACCGTTTTTT; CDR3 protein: CASIKGPTDEKPFF
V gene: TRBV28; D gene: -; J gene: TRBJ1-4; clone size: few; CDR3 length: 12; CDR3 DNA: TGTGCCAGCAGCCTAGCGGGGGGAAAACTGTTTTTT; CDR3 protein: CASSLAGGKLFF
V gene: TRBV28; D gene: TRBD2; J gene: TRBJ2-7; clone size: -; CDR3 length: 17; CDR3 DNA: TGTGCCAGCAGTTTGTTGTTCGGGGGGGAGAGCTCCTACGAGCAGTACTTC; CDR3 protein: CASSLLFGGESSYEQYF
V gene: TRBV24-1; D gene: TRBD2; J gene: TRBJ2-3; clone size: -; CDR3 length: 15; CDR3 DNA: TGTGCCACCAGCGATAGCGGGGGGGGCCCAGATACGCAGTATTTT; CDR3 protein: CATSDSGGGPDTQYF
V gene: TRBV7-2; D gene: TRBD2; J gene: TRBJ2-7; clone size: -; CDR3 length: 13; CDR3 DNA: TGTGCCAGCAGCCCCCGACTAGCGCGCGAGCAGTACTTC; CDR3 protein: CASSPRLAREQYF
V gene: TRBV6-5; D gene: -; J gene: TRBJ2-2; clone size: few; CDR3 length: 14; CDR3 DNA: TGTGCCAGCAGCTCCCGGGACACGGCCGGGGAGCTGTTTTTT; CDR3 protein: CASSSRDTAGELFF
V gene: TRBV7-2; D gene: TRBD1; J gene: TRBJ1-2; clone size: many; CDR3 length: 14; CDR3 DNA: TGTGCCAGCAGCAAGGACAGGCTGAACTATGGCTACACCTTC; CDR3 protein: CASSKDRLNYGYTF
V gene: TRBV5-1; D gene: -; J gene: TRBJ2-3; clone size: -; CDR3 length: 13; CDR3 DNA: TGCGCCAGCAGCGAAGCTCCGGGGGATACGCAGTATTTT; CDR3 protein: CASSEAPGDTQYF
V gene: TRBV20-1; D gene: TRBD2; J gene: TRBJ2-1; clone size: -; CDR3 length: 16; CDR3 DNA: TGCAGTGCTAGAGACAATAGCGGGAGGAGTCTAGCTGAGCAGTTCTTC; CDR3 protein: CSARDNSGRSLAEQFF
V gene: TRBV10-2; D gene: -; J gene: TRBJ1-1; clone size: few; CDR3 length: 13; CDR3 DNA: TGCGCCAGCGGTGCGAACAGGAACACTGAAGCTTTCTTT; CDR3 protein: CASGANRNTEAFF
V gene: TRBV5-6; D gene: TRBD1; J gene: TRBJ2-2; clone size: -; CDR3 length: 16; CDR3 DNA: TGTGCCAGCAGCCCAAACACAGGGGCGAACACCGGGGAGCTGTTTTTT; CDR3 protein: CASSPNTGANTGELFF
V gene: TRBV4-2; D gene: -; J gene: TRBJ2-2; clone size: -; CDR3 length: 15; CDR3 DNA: TGTGCCAGCAGCCAAGCGCCAGGGAAGTCCGGGGAGCTGTTTTTT; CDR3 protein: CASSQAPGKSGELFF
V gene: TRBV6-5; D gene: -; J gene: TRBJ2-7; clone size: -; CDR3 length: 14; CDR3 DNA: TGTGCCAGCAGTTACTATACAGGACCCTACGAGCAGTACTTC; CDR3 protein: CASSYYTGPYEQYF
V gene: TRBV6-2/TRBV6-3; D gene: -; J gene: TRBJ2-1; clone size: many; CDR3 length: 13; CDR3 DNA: TGTGCCAGCACCCCCTCCTCCAGCGTTGAGCAGTTCTTC; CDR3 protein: CASTPSSSVEQFF
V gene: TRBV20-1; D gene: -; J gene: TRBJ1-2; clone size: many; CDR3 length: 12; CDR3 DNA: TGCAGTGCACCCCTGGCCGGACATGGCTACACCTTC; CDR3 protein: CSAPLAGHGYTF
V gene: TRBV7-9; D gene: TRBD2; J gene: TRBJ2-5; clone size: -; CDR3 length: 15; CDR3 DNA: TGTGCCAGCAGCTTAGGACTAGCGGAGTCAGAGACCCAGTACTTC; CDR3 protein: CASSLGLAESETQYF
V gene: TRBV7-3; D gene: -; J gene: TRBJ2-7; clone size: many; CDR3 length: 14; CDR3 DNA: TGTGCCAGCAGCTTAACGGGCATGGGATACGAGCAGTACTTC; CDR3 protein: CASSLTGMGYEQYF
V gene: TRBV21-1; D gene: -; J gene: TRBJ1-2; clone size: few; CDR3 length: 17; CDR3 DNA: TGTGCCAGCAGCCCTACCAATCTTACCCAAACGAGGGGCGGCTACACCTTC; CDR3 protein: CASSPTNLTQTRGGYTF
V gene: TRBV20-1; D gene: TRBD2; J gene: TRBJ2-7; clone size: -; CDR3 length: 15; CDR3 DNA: TGCAGTGCTAGATCCCCCTCTAGCGGGAGTGACAAGCAGTACTTC; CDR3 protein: CSARSPSSGSDKQYF
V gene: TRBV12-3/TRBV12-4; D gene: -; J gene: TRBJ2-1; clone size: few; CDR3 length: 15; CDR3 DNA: TGTGCCAGCAGGGGGTTGGGGGGCTCAGACAATGAGCAGTTCTTC; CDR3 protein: CASRGLGGSDNEQFF
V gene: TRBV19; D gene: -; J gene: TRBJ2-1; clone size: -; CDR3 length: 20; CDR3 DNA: TGTGCCAGTAGTATTTTGGGAAATATCGGGATAGTGGGTTCCTACAATGAGCAGTTCTTC; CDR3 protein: CASSILGNIGIVGSYNEQFF
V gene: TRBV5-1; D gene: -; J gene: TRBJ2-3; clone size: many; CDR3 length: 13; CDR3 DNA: TGCGCCAGCAGCGGTGAGGGCACAGATACGCAGTATTTT; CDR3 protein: CASSGEGTDTQYF
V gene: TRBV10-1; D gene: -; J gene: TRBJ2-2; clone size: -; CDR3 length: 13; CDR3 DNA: TGCGCCAGCCTAGAATCGAACACCGGGGAGCTGTTTTTT; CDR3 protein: CASLESNTGELFF
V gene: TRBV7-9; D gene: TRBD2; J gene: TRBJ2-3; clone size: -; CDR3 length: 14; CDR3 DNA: TGTGCCAGCAGTAGCGGGGTCCGCACAGATACGCAGTATTTT; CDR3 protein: CASSSGVRTDTQYF
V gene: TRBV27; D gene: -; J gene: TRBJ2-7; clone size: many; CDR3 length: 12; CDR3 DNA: TGTGCCAGCGGGAGTGGAGCCTACGAGCAGTACTTC; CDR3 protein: CASGSGAYEQYF
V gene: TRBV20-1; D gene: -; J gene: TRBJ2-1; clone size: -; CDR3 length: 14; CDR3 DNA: TGCAGTGCTAGATTCCCGGGACACCAAGAGACCCAGTTCTTC; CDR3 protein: CSARFPGHQETQFF